The rows below give T cell receptor beta chains drawn from one sample of a study of OX40 agonist ivuxolimab in advanced cancers. Clones were read by immunoSEQ multiplex PCR, and TCRdb kept only the in-frame ones, dropping some. This table has under 45,000 clones, around 73% appearing once. Sequences were derived from CD4+ or CD8+ T cells sorted from blood, sampled in a trial of the OX40 agonist ivuxolimab. The receptor source for this set is an adult with an advanced solid tumor such as melanoma, head and neck, liver or kidney cancer. CDR3s include the opening cysteine and the closing phenylalanine or tryptophan. Clone size is not always given. Where it is, it says once, few, many or a class for expanded clones.

j_call v_call clone_size cdr3_aa
TRBJ2-6 TRBV30 . CAQKLGGSGANVLTF
TRBJ1-5 TRBV7-2 once CASSLQGARGQPQHF
TRBJ2-3 TRBV6-1 few CASSRGGADTQYF
TRBJ2-6 TRBV19 . CASSPGRGSSGANVLTF
TRBJ2-3 TRBV7-6 few CASSSRLAGGDTQYF
TRBJ1-2 TRBV27 . CASSFPGGTGYTF
TRBJ2-3 TRBV7-6 once CASSPLPGRADTQYF
TRBJ2-2 TRBV23-1 . CASTPGTGSLHTGELFF
TRBJ2-1 TRBV10-3 . CAISDPGRTGLAGGQNEQFF
TRBJ1-1 TRBV7-9 few CASSLALAMNTEAFF
TRBJ1-5 TRBV6-6 . CASSLDSNSNQPQHF
TRBJ2-3 TRBV6-7 few CASSYSKGCSDTQYF
TRBJ2-7 TRBV4-1 . CASSQVVGDEQYF
TRBJ2-1 TRBV28 . CASSPGFWGNEQFF
TRBJ2-3 TRBV30 . CAWSETGGLRDTQYF
TRBJ2-7 TRBV7-9 medium-sized CASSSPQGEREQYF
TRBJ2-3 TRBV7-9 . CASSPRWGPGGTDTQYF
TRBJ2-6 TRBV6-1 . CASSEGRVVTGANVLTF
TRBJ2-3 TRBV5-6 once CASSLANTDTQYF
TRBJ1-5 TRBV5-4 . CASSLAPPEPQHF
TRBJ2-7 TRBV11-2 once CASSPSGGLQYF
TRBJ2-3 TRBV19 . CASSIVGASDTQYF
TRBJ2-1 TRBV6-5 . CASNTGVNEQFF
TRBJ1-5 TRBV7-9 few CASSSSGAPNQPQHF
TRBJ1-4 TRBV10-1 . CASSEGGANEKLFF
TRBJ2-7 TRBV5-1 once CASGPTGGVYEQYF
TRBJ1-2 TRBV19 . CASSTQRGHGNGYTF
TRBJ1-1 TRBV6-5 . CASSWDRGWVTEAFF
TRBJ2-7 TRBV18 . CASSPPGAYEQYF
TRBJ2-2 TRBV28 . CASSLFRGTGDTGELFF
TRBJ2-7 TRBV2 . CASSQQTGLSEQYF
TRBJ1-5 TRBV15 . CATSRDQGSEPQHF
TRBJ1-4 TRBV7-9 . CASRRTGGNEKLFF
TRBJ2-2 TRBV19 once CASSMGTGELFF
TRBJ2-7 TRBV30 . CAWSVPSSGPYEQYF
TRBJ2-3 TRBV9 . CASSPGQGIDTQYF
TRBJ1-5 TRBV9 once CASSPWEGGQPQHF
TRBJ2-7 TRBV14 . CASSPLGRGWTSREQYF
TRBJ1-1 TRBV11-2 few CASSWTGVDTEAFF
TRBJ1-1 TRBV19 . CASTSLDWGNTEAFF
TRBJ2-5 TRBV2 . CASSSGTSGRAGKTQYF
. TRBV2 . CASRGEAYYEQYF
TRBJ1-2 TRBV11-2 . CASSLGAFGYTF
TRBJ1-5 TRBV18 . CASSQTGTARPQHF